A selection of T cell receptor beta chains follows, all from one sample in a study of CD8+ T cells in alopecia areata. TCRdb's table, derived via immunoSEQ multiplex PCR, lists solely in-frame clones and lacks some. The data hold approximately 200,000 clones, with 50% to 60% observed a single time. The sequenced sample was CD4+ T cells sorted from blood, obtained at week 4, from a patient treated with tofacitinib. These receptors originate from a human donor with alopecia areata. Each CDR3 is given with its conserved first and last residue. Fields, in order: D gene, clone size, CDR3 length, J gene, V gene, CDR3 protein, CDR3 DNA. D genes are given only for firm matches. Clone size is stated in some rows and not others, as once, few, many or a class when expanded.

d_call: TRBD1; clone_size: .; cdr3_length: 15; j_call: TRBJ1-2; v_call: TRBV5-1; cdr3_aa: CASSDHRGQNYGYTF; cdr3_nt: TGCGCCAGCAGCGATCACAGGGGGCAGAACTATGGCTACACCTTC
d_call: .; clone_size: .; cdr3_length: 14; j_call: TRBJ1-4; v_call: TRBV30; cdr3_aa: CAWSVGLFGEKLFF; cdr3_nt: TGTGCCTGGAGTGTGGGCCTTTTTGGAGAAAAACTGTTTTTT
d_call: TRBD2; clone_size: .; cdr3_length: 12; j_call: TRBJ2-1; v_call: TRBV30; cdr3_aa: CAWSRLAYEQFF; cdr3_nt: TGTGCCTGGAGCAGACTAGCGTATGAGCAGTTCTTC
d_call: .; clone_size: .; cdr3_length: 13; j_call: TRBJ1-1; v_call: TRBV9; cdr3_aa: CASSVAPSGEAFF; cdr3_nt: TGTGCCAGCAGCGTAGCTCCCTCCGGGGAGGCTTTCTTT
d_call: .; clone_size: .; cdr3_length: 13; j_call: TRBJ1-5; v_call: TRBV30; cdr3_aa: CAWSGARDQPQHF; cdr3_nt: TGTGCCTGGAGTGGGGCTCGTGATCAGCCCCAGCATTTT
d_call: .; clone_size: .; cdr3_length: 13; j_call: TRBJ2-5; v_call: TRBV5-4; cdr3_aa: CASSRAGEETQYF; cdr3_nt: TGTGCCAGCAGCCGTGCTGGGGAGGAGACCCAGTACTTC
d_call: TRBD1; clone_size: .; cdr3_length: 15; j_call: TRBJ2-5; v_call: TRBV5-6; cdr3_aa: CASSFYRGPRETQYF; cdr3_nt: TGTGCCAGCAGCTTCTACAGGGGCCCTCGGGAGACCCAGTACTTC
d_call: TRBD1; clone_size: .; cdr3_length: 16; j_call: TRBJ1-5; v_call: TRBV6-1; cdr3_aa: CASSEAGGQLNQPQHF; cdr3_nt: TGTGCCAGCAGTGAAGCAGGGGGCCAGTTGAATCAGCCCCAGCATTTT
d_call: .; clone_size: .; cdr3_length: 11; j_call: TRBJ2-2; v_call: TRBV6-5; cdr3_aa: CAGSTAGELFF; cdr3_nt: TGTGCCGGCAGTACCGCCGGGGAGCTGTTTTTT
d_call: .; clone_size: few; cdr3_length: 14; j_call: TRBJ1-1; v_call: TRBV10-3; cdr3_aa: CAITPTGQHTEAFF; cdr3_nt: TGTGCCATCACTCCTACGGGACAACACACTGAAGCTTTCTTT
d_call: .; clone_size: .; cdr3_length: 16; j_call: TRBJ1-1; v_call: TRBV5-6; cdr3_aa: CASARSGRGRGTEAFF; cdr3_nt: TGTGCCAGTGCCCGAAGCGGAAGGGGCCGGGGCACTGAAGCTTTCTTT
d_call: TRBD1; clone_size: .; cdr3_length: 16; j_call: TRBJ2-1; v_call: TRBV4-1; cdr3_aa: CASSPTYGTGGNEQFF; cdr3_nt: TGCGCCAGCAGCCCCACTTATGGGACAGGGGGCAATGAGCAGTTCTTC
d_call: .; clone_size: .; cdr3_length: 15; j_call: TRBJ2-7; v_call: TRBV4-2; cdr3_aa: CASSQGQGNFYEQYF; cdr3_nt: TGTGCCAGCAGTCAAGGTCAGGGGAATTTCTACGAGCAGTACTTC
d_call: .; clone_size: few; cdr3_length: 13; j_call: TRBJ1-1; v_call: TRBV4-1; cdr3_aa: CASSQDRDTEAFF; cdr3_nt: TGCGCCAGCAGCCAAGACAGGGACACTGAAGCTTTCTTT
d_call: .; clone_size: .; cdr3_length: 13; j_call: TRBJ1-5; v_call: TRBV7-2; cdr3_aa: CASSLAPNQPQHF; cdr3_nt: TGTGCCAGCAGCTTAGCCCCAAATCAGCCCCAGCATTTT
d_call: TRBD1; clone_size: once; cdr3_length: 15; j_call: TRBJ2-7; v_call: TRBV5-4; cdr3_aa: CASSRGQGGSYEQYF; cdr3_nt: TGTGCCAGCAGTCGTGGACAGGGAGGCTCCTACGAGCAGTACTTC
d_call: TRBD1; clone_size: few; cdr3_length: 14; j_call: TRBJ1-2; v_call: TRBV7-2; cdr3_aa: CASSLMDRAYGYTF; cdr3_nt: TGTGCCAGCAGCTTAATGGACAGGGCCTATGGCTACACCTTC
d_call: .; clone_size: few; cdr3_length: 12; j_call: TRBJ1-2; v_call: TRBV28; cdr3_aa: CASSLSPDGYTF; cdr3_nt: TGTGCCAGCAGTTTATCTCCGGATGGCTACACCTTC
d_call: .; clone_size: .; cdr3_length: 16; j_call: TRBJ2-7; v_call: TRBV27; cdr3_aa: CASSLAGLTGSYEQYF; cdr3_nt: TGTGCCAGCAGTTTAGCAGGACTCACGGGATCTTACGAGCAGTACTTC
d_call: .; clone_size: .; cdr3_length: 10; j_call: TRBJ1-6; v_call: TRBV20-1; cdr3_aa: CSARNDRVVF; cdr3_nt: TGCAGTGCTAGAAACGACAGAGTGGTCTTT
d_call: .; clone_size: .; cdr3_length: 14; j_call: TRBJ1-2; v_call: TRBV30; cdr3_aa: CAWIPDSANYGYTF; cdr3_nt: TGTGCCTGGATCCCGGACAGTGCTAACTATGGCTACACCTTC
d_call: .; clone_size: .; cdr3_length: 15; j_call: TRBJ2-5; v_call: TRBV9; cdr3_aa: CASSVAAGAGETQYF; cdr3_nt: TGTGCCAGCAGCGTAGCGGCGGGGGCGGGAGAGACCCAGTACTTC
d_call: .; clone_size: few; cdr3_length: 14; j_call: TRBJ2-7; v_call: TRBV29-1; cdr3_aa: CSLRTEGASYEQYF; cdr3_nt: TGCAGCCTACGGACGGAGGGAGCTTCCTACGAGCAGTACTTC
d_call: TRBD1; clone_size: .; cdr3_length: 16; j_call: TRBJ1-1; v_call: TRBV30; cdr3_aa: CAWRERTGRWNTEAFF; cdr3_nt: TGTGCCTGGAGAGAAAGGACAGGGAGATGGAACACTGAAGCTTTCTTT
d_call: TRBD2; clone_size: few; cdr3_length: 19; j_call: TRBJ2-4; v_call: TRBV7-9; cdr3_aa: CASSLGRLAGEQAKNIQYF; cdr3_nt: TGTGCCAGCAGCTTAGGTCGACTAGCGGGGGAGCAAGCCAAAAACATTCAGTACTTC
d_call: TRBD1; clone_size: .; cdr3_length: 16; j_call: TRBJ2-3; v_call: TRBV30; cdr3_aa: CAWSEHGQGGTDTQYF; cdr3_nt: TGTGCCTGGAGTGAGCACGGACAGGGTGGCACAGATACGCAGTATTTT
d_call: .; clone_size: few; cdr3_length: 11; j_call: TRBJ2-7; v_call: TRBV2; cdr3_aa: CASTSYNEQYF; cdr3_nt: TGTGCCAGCACCTCGTATAACGAGCAGTACTTC
d_call: TRBD1; clone_size: .; cdr3_length: 15; j_call: TRBJ1-2; v_call: TRBV6-4; cdr3_aa: CASRQTGTGNDGYTF; cdr3_nt: TGTGCCAGCAGACAAACCGGGACAGGGAACGATGGCTACACCTTC
d_call: TRBD2; clone_size: .; cdr3_length: 17; j_call: TRBJ2-3; v_call: TRBV5-1; cdr3_aa: CASSSGTSGGITDTQYF; cdr3_nt: TGCGCCAGCAGCTCCGGGACTAGCGGGGGTATAACAGATACGCAGTATTTT
d_call: .; clone_size: .; cdr3_length: 13; j_call: TRBJ2-3; v_call: TRBV5-4; cdr3_aa: CASSLQLIDTQYF; cdr3_nt: TGTGCCAGCAGCTTGCAGTTAATAGATACGCAGTATTTT
d_call: .; clone_size: .; cdr3_length: 14; j_call: TRBJ2-1; v_call: TRBV7-3; cdr3_aa: CASSSTGTNNEQFF; cdr3_nt: TGTGCCAGCAGCTCGACAGGGACTAACAATGAGCAGTTCTTC
d_call: .; clone_size: .; cdr3_length: 13; j_call: TRBJ2-1; v_call: TRBV29-1; cdr3_aa: CSVGGRVTDEQFF; cdr3_nt: TGCAGCGTTGGAGGCAGGGTGACAGATGAGCAGTTCTTC
d_call: TRBD2; clone_size: .; cdr3_length: 14; j_call: TRBJ2-7; v_call: TRBV9; cdr3_aa: CASSETSGDYEQYF; cdr3_nt: TGTGCCAGCAGCGAGACTAGCGGGGACTACGAGCAGTACTTC
d_call: TRBD2; clone_size: .; cdr3_length: 15; j_call: TRBJ2-3; v_call: TRBV2; cdr3_aa: CASSVLAGRTDTQYF; cdr3_nt: TGTGCCAGCAGTGTACTAGCGGGTCGCACAGATACGCAGTATTTT
d_call: .; clone_size: .; cdr3_length: 14; j_call: TRBJ1-5; v_call: TRBV2; cdr3_aa: CASSWGEGNQPQHF; cdr3_nt: TGTGCCAGCAGTTGGGGGGAAGGGAATCAGCCCCAGCATTTT
d_call: TRBD2; clone_size: few; cdr3_length: 15; j_call: TRBJ2-5; v_call: TRBV5-4; cdr3_aa: CASSVPTSDTETQYF; cdr3_nt: TGTGCCAGCAGCGTCCCGACTAGCGATACGGAGACCCAGTACTTC
d_call: .; clone_size: few; cdr3_length: 14; j_call: TRBJ2-1; v_call: TRBV29-1; cdr3_aa: CSVEGSGTDNEQFF; cdr3_nt: TGCAGCGTTGAGGGGTCGGGAACAGACAATGAGCAGTTCTTC
d_call: TRBD1; clone_size: few; cdr3_length: 15; j_call: TRBJ2-4; v_call: TRBV28; cdr3_aa: CASSSYRGRQNIQYF; cdr3_nt: TGTGCCAGCAGTTCCTACAGGGGTCGGCAAAACATTCAGTACTTC
d_call: .; clone_size: .; cdr3_length: 8; j_call: TRBJ2-2; v_call: TRBV27; cdr3_aa: CASIGLFF; cdr3_nt: TGTGCCAGCATTGGGCTGTTTTTT
d_call: .; clone_size: once; cdr3_length: 15; j_call: TRBJ2-4; v_call: TRBV6-5; cdr3_aa: CASSRGRESKNIQYF; cdr3_nt: TGTGCCAGCAGCCGGGGGCGCGAATCCAAAAACATTCAGTACTTC
d_call: .; clone_size: .; cdr3_length: 15; j_call: TRBJ1-1; v_call: TRBV29-1; cdr3_aa: CSASNERTLNTEAFF; cdr3_nt: TGCAGCGCGTCGAATGAGAGGACACTGAACACTGAAGCTTTCTTT
d_call: .; clone_size: .; cdr3_length: 15; j_call: TRBJ1-1; v_call: TRBV27; cdr3_aa: CASSSTTGGGTEAFF; cdr3_nt: TGTGCCAGCAGTTCAACCACGGGAGGGGGCACTGAAGCTTTCTTT
d_call: .; clone_size: once; cdr3_length: 13; j_call: TRBJ1-6; v_call: TRBV30; cdr3_aa: CAWSARGYSPLHF; cdr3_nt: TGTGCCTGGAGTGCCAGGGGTTATTCACCCCTCCACTTT
d_call: TRBD2; clone_size: few; cdr3_length: 16; j_call: TRBJ2-4; v_call: TRBV6-5; cdr3_aa: CASSSRLAGGVDIQYF; cdr3_nt: TGTGCCAGCAGTTCCCGACTAGCGGGGGGGGTGGACATTCAGTACTTC
d_call: .; clone_size: .; cdr3_length: 14; j_call: TRBJ1-6; v_call: TRBV25-1; cdr3_aa: CASSESLVYSPLHF; cdr3_nt: TGTGCCAGCAGTGAAAGTCTCGTGTATTCACCCCTCCACTTT
d_call: .; clone_size: few; cdr3_length: 16; j_call: TRBJ2-5; v_call: TRBV5-1; cdr3_aa: CASSPSGGQLQETQYF; cdr3_nt: TGCGCCAGCAGTCCCTCCGGGGGACAGTTACAAGAGACCCAGTACTTC
d_call: TRBD1; clone_size: .; cdr3_length: 15; j_call: TRBJ2-3; v_call: TRBV29-1; cdr3_aa: CSVRQGGQGTDTQYF; cdr3_nt: TGCAGCGTTCGCCAGGGGGGACAGGGTACAGATACGCAGTATTTT
d_call: TRBD1; clone_size: .; cdr3_length: 16; j_call: TRBJ2-2; v_call: TRBV11-3; cdr3_aa: CASSDGTGKYTGELFF; cdr3_nt: TGTGCCAGCAGCGACGGGACAGGGAAGTACACCGGGGAGCTGTTTTTT
d_call: .; clone_size: .; cdr3_length: 15; j_call: TRBJ2-5; v_call: TRBV29-1; cdr3_aa: CSVEVSGALIETQYF; cdr3_nt: TGCAGCGTTGAAGTTTCGGGAGCCCTAATAGAGACCCAGTACTTC
d_call: .; clone_size: few; cdr3_length: 13; j_call: TRBJ1-4; v_call: TRBV28; cdr3_aa: CASSISLGGKLFF; cdr3_nt: TGTGCCAGCAGTATCTCGCTGGGGGGCAAACTGTTTTTT
d_call: TRBD1; clone_size: few; cdr3_length: 15; j_call: TRBJ1-5; v_call: TRBV7-9; cdr3_aa: CASSLEGQGNQPQHF; cdr3_nt: TGTGCCAGCAGCTTAGAGGGACAGGGGAATCAGCCCCAGCATTTT
d_call: .; clone_size: .; cdr3_length: 14; j_call: TRBJ1-6; v_call: TRBV4-1; cdr3_aa: CASSIQPYNSPLHF; cdr3_nt: TGCGCCAGCAGCATACAGCCCTATAATTCACCCCTCCACTTT
d_call: .; clone_size: .; cdr3_length: 14; j_call: TRBJ2-7; v_call: TRBV30; cdr3_aa: CAWSLATRTYEQYF; cdr3_nt: TGTGCCTGGAGTTTGGCGACGCGAACCTACGAGCAGTACTTC